Listed here are 8 T cell receptor beta chains from one sample, sequenced in a study of shared clonotypes between healthy human individuals. Measured with immunoSEQ multiplex PCR; TCRdb has only the in-frame clones, and not every one. The sample lists hundreds of thousands of clones; about 95% were seen once. The naive CD8 fraction comprised CD45RO-negative cells positively selected for CCR7 and excluded terminally differentiated effector memory CD45RA+ cells. Sequencing was performed on naive CD8+ T cells sorted from blood. These receptors were obtained from a woman in her twenties or thirties in good health.

This chain uses TRBV28 with TRBJ2-5; D is tentatively TRBD1 or TRBD2 (5 bases each). Germline CDR1 and CDR2: MDHEN and SYDVKM. The CDR3 has 17 residues. V lost 6 bases, J lost 4 bases, and 24 bases lay in between. This chain's CDR3 is CASSRTGRGEMRETQYF. The CDR3 DNA reads TGTGCCAGCAGCCGGACGGGTAGGGGAGAAATGCGAGAGACCCAGTACTTC.

This chain connects TRBV4-1 to TRBJ2-5; D might be TRBD2 (5 bases). Per germline, CDR1 MGHRA and CDR2 YSYEKL. This CDR3 comprises 17 residues. V lost 1 base and J 2 bases, leaving 17 bases between the germline ends. The CDR3 bases are TGCGCCAGCAGCCAAGGGGTCTTTAGGACTGATCAAGAGACCCAGTACTTC. It specifies CASSQGVFRTDQETQYF.

This chain links TRBV30 with TRBJ1-1; 10 bases are a match to TRBD1. Unmatched junction bases numbered 4, after V lost 0 bases and J lost 3 bases. This CDR3 is 15 amino acids long. CDR1 is GTSNPN and CDR2 is SVGIG in the germline V gene (reference sequence). The CDR3 region is CAWSVHGTGDTEAFF. For the CDR3, the DNA is TGTGCCTGGAGTGTACACGGGACAGGGGACACTGAAGCTTTCTTT.

The chain combines TRBV7-9 with TRBJ1-1; D gene ambiguous. The V end was cut by 5 bases, the J end by 0 bases, with 13 bases between. CDR3 length equals 15 residues. Germline V lookup: CDR1 SEHNR, CDR2 FQNEAQ (reference sequence). CDR3 residues: CASSPAGSLNTEAFF. The CDR3 region has the DNA TGTGCCAGCAGCCCCGCGGGCAGTCTGAACACTGAAGCTTTCTTT.

This clone has a single count. The chain uses TRBV19 and TRBJ1-1, with TRBD1 identical over 8 bases. The CDR3 has 18 amino acids. Germline lookup yields CDR1 LNHDA and CDR2 SQIVND (reference sequence). Germline trimming cut 5 bases from V and 5 bases from J; bases unmatched to any gene: 19. CDR3: CASSSDRVRGLSGTEAFF. Written as DNA, the CDR3 is TGTGCCAGTAGTTCGGACAGGGTAAGGGGTTTGAGTGGTACTGAAGCTTTCTTT.

V and J are TRBV4-2 and TRBJ1-5, with a weak D call TRBD1 (6 bases). Germline loops: CDR1 LGHNA, CDR2 YNFKEQ. The length of the CDR3 is 14 residues. V was cut by 3 bases and J by 7 bases, with 13 bases left in between. The CDR3: CASSHRGIGQPQHF. In nucleotides, the CDR3 is TGTGCCAGCAGCCACAGGGGCATTGGGCAGCCCCAGCATTTT.

This clone was detected a few times. The chain combines TRBV6-1 with TRBJ2-7; D ambiguous. The CDR3 totals 12 residues. Trimming left V 1 base short and J 5 bases short, with 6 bases between. Germline loops: CDR1 MNHNS, CDR2 SASEGT. For the CDR3, the DNA is TGTGCCAGCAGTGAAGGGCACAACGAGCAGTACTTC. Protein: CASSEGHNEQYF.

This sequence joins TRBV29-1 and TRBJ2-1; 7 bases are a match to TRBD1. The ends lost 4 bases at V and 5 bases at J; junction bases unmatched: 5. Germline V gene sequence: CDR1 SQVTM, CDR2 ANQGSEA. This CDR3 is 13 amino acids long. In nucleotides, the CDR3 is TGCAGCGTTGCCGGGACAGATAACAATGAGCAGTTCTTC. Amino acids: CSVAGTDNNEQFF.